This TCR beta chain was captured by sequencing in a study of blood T cell repertoires in COVID-19. For the study at large: The samples span acute and convalescent COVID-19 from the United States, Italy and Spain. Sample material is recorded as cDNA or gDNA derived from T cells, B-cell-depleted T cells, or PBMCs.

CDR1 SGHNT and CDR2 YYREEE come from the germline V gene (reference sequence). This CDR3 comprises 13 residues. V gave up 4 bases and J gave up 4 bases, with 8 bases separating them. Study processing details: Estimated nucleated cell counts came from reference gene primer amplification. Clones were read by immunoSEQ multiplex PCR, and TCRdb kept only the in-frame ones, dropping some. Clone size and the V and J calls come from that table; the DNA yielded D and trimming. The table shows roughly 180,000 clones, with 75% to 90% occurring only once. The rearrangement links TRBV5-4 to TRBJ1-4; D gene uncertain. The clonotype comes from an older woman with acute or convalescent COVID-19. Sequenced sample: peripheral blood. The CDR3 DNA reads TGTGCCAGCAGCCGTTTCAGTAATGAAAAACTGTTTTTT. It is translated as CASSRFSNEKLFF.